This T cell receptor beta chain was sequenced in a study of tumor and adjacent non-tumor tissue in lung cancer. Overall study context: The patients, 10 to 11 men and 5 women, were about 30 to 85 with stage I to III disease. Some 4.2 million productive TCRbeta reads were obtained per sample on average. Overall study findings and caveats: Top 100 clones took a larger repertoire share in normal lung.

Three rounds of nested PCR, following a modified ARM-PCR protocol, produced the TCRbeta library. TCRdb re-called the multiplex PCR reads with MiXCR, one entry per CDR3 protein. The profile covers 110,000 or so distinct CDR3 sequences, with about 65% appearing a single time and roughly 20% taken by the ten largest. As for this clonotype: The target antigen is unknown.

RNA was extracted from bulk tissue without any cell sorting. Distant lung tissue was collected more than 3 cm away from the tumor edge. The source material was distant non-tumor lung tissue. The receptor's source is a man in his 60s with non-small cell lung cancer.

The CDR3 DNA reads TGCAGCGTTGCACCCAAGGGGGCAGATAAGCAATATTTT. Its translation: CSVAPKGADKQYF. The chain is built from TRBV29-1 and TRBJ2-3; TRBD1 agrees at 7 bases. V shed 4 bases and J 15 bases; nucleotides not matched to a gene: 16. CDR3 length: 13 residues. Germline CDR1 and CDR2: SQVTM and ANQGSEA.